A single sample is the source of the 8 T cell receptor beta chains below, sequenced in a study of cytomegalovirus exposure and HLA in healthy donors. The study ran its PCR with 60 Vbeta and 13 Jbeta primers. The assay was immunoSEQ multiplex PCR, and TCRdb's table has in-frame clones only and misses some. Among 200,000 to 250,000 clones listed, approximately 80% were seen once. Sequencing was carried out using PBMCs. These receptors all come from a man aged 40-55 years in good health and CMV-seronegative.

Here the CDR3 DNA reads TGTGCCAGTACCTACCAAGAGCCGAACACCGGGGAGCTGTTTTTT. This sequence encodes CASTYQEPNTGELFF. The rearrangement joins TRBV19 to TRBJ2-2; D is undetermined. Germline V CDR1 and CDR2: LNHDA, SQIVND (reference sequence). This CDR3 spans 15 amino acids. V lost 7 bases and J 0 bases, leaving 12 bases between the germline ends.

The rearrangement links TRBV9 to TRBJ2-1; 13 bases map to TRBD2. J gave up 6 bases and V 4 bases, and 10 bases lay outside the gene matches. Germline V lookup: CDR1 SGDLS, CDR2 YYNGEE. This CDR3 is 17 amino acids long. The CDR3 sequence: CASSPRLAGGTGNEQFF. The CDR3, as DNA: TGTGCCAGCAGCCCGCGACTAGCGGGAGGAACTGGCAATGAGCAGTTCTTC.

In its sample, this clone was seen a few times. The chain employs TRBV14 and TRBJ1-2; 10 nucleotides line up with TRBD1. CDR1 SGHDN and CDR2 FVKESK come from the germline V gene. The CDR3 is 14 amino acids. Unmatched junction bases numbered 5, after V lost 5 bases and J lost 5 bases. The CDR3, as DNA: TGTGCCAGCAGCGAGAGACAGGGGGCTTATGGCTACACCTTC. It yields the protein CASSERQGAYGYTF.

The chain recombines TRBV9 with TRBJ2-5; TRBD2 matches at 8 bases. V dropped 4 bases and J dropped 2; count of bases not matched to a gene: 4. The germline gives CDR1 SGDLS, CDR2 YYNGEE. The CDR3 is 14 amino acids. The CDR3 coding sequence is TGTGCCAGCAGCCCCCGGGGGGGGCAAGAGACCCAGTACTTC. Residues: CASSPRGGQETQYF. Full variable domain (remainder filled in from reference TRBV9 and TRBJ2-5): DSGVTQTPKHLITATGQRVTLRCSPRSGDLSVYWYQQSLDQGLQFLIQYYNGEERAKGNILERFSAQQFPDLHSELNLSSLELGDSALYFCASSPRGGQETQYFGPGTRLLVL.

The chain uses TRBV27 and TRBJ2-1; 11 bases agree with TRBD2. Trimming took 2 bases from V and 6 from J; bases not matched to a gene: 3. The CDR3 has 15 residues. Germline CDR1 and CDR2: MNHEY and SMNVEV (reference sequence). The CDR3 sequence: CASSLRLAGINEQFF. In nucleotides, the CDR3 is TGTGCCAGCAGTTTAAGACTAGCGGGAATCAATGAGCAGTTCTTC.

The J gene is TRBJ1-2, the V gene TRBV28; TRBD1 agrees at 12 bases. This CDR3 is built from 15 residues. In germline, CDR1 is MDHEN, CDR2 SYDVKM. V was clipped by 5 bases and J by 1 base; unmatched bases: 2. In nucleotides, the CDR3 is TGTGCCAGCAGTGGGACAGGGGGCATTAACTATGGCTACACCTTC. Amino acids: CASSGTGGINYGYTF.

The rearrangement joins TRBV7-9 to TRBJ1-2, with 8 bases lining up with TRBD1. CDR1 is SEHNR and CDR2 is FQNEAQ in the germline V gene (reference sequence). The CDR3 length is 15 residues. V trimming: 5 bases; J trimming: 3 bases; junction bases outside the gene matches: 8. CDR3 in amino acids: CASSPSGTGDYGYTF. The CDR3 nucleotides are TGTGCCAGCAGCCCATCCGGGACAGGAGACTATGGCTACACCTTC.

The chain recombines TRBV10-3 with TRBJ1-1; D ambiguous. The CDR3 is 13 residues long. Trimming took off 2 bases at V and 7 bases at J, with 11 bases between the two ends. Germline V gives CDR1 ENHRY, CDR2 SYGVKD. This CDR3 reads CAISELRGDEAFF. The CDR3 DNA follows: TGTGCCATCAGTGAGCTCCGGGGAGATGAAGCTTTCTTT.